This TCR beta chain was recorded in a study of blood T cell repertoires in COVID-19. In the study overall: Italy, Spain and the United States were the sources of the convalescent and acute COVID-19 samples.

Donors in Cohort 3 who had recovered were those with two negative PCRs, healthcare professional clearance, or resolution of their symptoms. This CDR3 comprises 15 residues. Germline V gene lookup returns CDR1 SGHNT and CDR2 YYREEE (reference sequence). Trimming pared 0 bases from V and 4 bases from J, leaving 13 bases between. Generated by immunoSEQ multiplex PCR, the TCRdb table keeps only in-frame clones and is missing some. The profile shows about 220,000 clones, approximately 82% of them singletons. This clonotype originated in a man aged 40-49 years who had recovered from COVID-19. Sequenced sample: PBMCs or T cells enriched from blood (not recorded which). This chain joins TRBV5-4 and TRBJ2-5; D might be TRBD2 (6 bases). The CDR3 nucleotides are TGTGCCAGCAGCTTGGTACTAGCCGGGTTAGAGACCCAGTACTTC. It yields the protein CASSLVLAGLETQYF.